This T cell receptor beta chain was observed in a study of shared T cell receptors in the human thymus. The CDR3 loop spans 15 amino acids. The V gene's germline CDR1 is MNHNS and CDR2 SASEGT. V shed 7 bases, J shed 1 base, and the junction held 3 bases outside the gene matches. Produced via immunoSEQ multiplex PCR; TCRdb's table is partial and in-frame only. The table records some 640,000 clones, more than 70% of them present only once. These sequences were also reported in another study, on human thymus T cells. From that second work: Resections from corrective heart surgery supplied the thymus tissue. Apparent bias marked the V and J gene usage of thymic and blood repertoires. Related research described strongly overlapping thymic repertoires in unrelated people.

The chain employs TRBV6-1 and TRBJ2-3, with TRBD2 matching 12 bases. The origin of this receptor is a boy less than two years old with a congenital heart defect. What was sequenced was thymocytes. The CDR3, as DNA: TGTGCCAGCAAATGGACTAGCGGGGGCACAGATACGCAGTATTTT. It specifies CASKWTSGGTDTQYF.